Listed below are T cell receptor beta chains from one sample, sequenced in a study of CD8 T cells in ankylosing spondylitis. TCRdb recomputed calls from the 5' RACE reads with MiXCR, one row per CDR3 protein. The sample shows fewer than 200,000 distinct CDR3 sequences, 18% of them seen only once. The specimen was blood, either unsorted or a sorted T cell fraction (not recorded which). These receptors all come from a male donor under 30 with ankylosing spondylitis or in good health (not recorded which). CDR3s include the opening cysteine and the closing phenylalanine or tryptophan. D genes are given only for firm matches. The listing skips clone size in some rows; elsewhere it reads once, few, many or a size class.

abundance,d_gene,len,j_gene,v_gene,CDR3nt,CDR3aa
many,.,14,TRBJ2-2,TRBV20-1,TGCAGTGCCAGACTGACCGGAGGGGCCGGGGAGCTGTTTTTT,CSARLTGGAGELFF
.,.,12,TRBJ2-1,TRBV3-1,TGTGCCAGCAGCCGAGTCACGGGTGAGCAGTTCTTC,CASSRVTGEQFF
.,TRBD1,13,TRBJ2-4,TRBV20-1,TGCAGTGCTAGCGGGACAGCAGAAAACATTCAGTACTTC,CSASGTAENIQYF
many,.,14,TRBJ2-2,TRBV7-9,TGTGCCAGCAGCTTAGCCAGGGACACCGGGGAGCTGTTTTTT,CASSLARDTGELFF
many,.,15,TRBJ2-5,TRBV15,TGTGCCACCAGCAGAAAGGACGGGACTCGAGAGACCCAGTACTTC,CATSRKDGTRETQYF
many,TRBD2,17,TRBJ2-1,TRBV7-2,TGTGCCAGCAGCCAACCAGCAGCGGGAGGGCCCTACAATGAGCAGTTCTTC,CASSQPAAGGPYNEQFF
many,.,14,TRBJ2-3,TRBV5-1,TGCGCCAGCAGCTTGGTCTCTAGCACAGATACGCAGTATTTT,CASSLVSSTDTQYF
few,.,13,TRBJ2-7,TRBV20-1,TGCAGTGCTAGAGATTTAGGCCGCCACGAGCAGTACTTC,CSARDLGRHEQYF
many,.,16,TRBJ1-2,TRBV5-6,TGTGCCAGCAGCTTTATCGTGGCGGAGGTTAACTATGGCTACACCTTC,CASSFIVAEVNYGYTF
many,.,15,TRBJ1-3,TRBV3-1,TGTGCCAGCAGCCCCGTGAACAGCGGTGGAAACACCATATATTTT,CASSPVNSGGNTIYF
many,TRBD1,11,TRBJ2-1,TRBV24-1,TGTGCCACCCAGAAACAGGGGCAGCGGTTCTTC,CATQKQGQRFF
many,TRBD1,17,TRBJ1-2,TRBV29-1,TGCAGCGTTGAAGCGCAAGGGGCGGCAGGGGGCGCTTGGGGCTACACCTTC,CSVEAQGAAGGAWGYTF
.,TRBD1,15,TRBJ1-1,TRBV11-3,TGTGCCAGCAGCTACGGACAGGGACAGGAGGAAGAAGCTTTCTTT,CASSYGQGQEEEAFF
many,TRBD2,23,TRBJ2-2,TRBV4-1,TGTGTACAGATCACCCTGTACAAAAGAGGGGCTAGCGGGAGGGCCCGGTCTTCCGGGGAGCTGTTTTTT,CVQITLYKRGASGRARSSGELFF
many,.,13,TRBJ1-1,TRBV6-6,TGTGCCACCGCACATAATCCTAACACTGAAGCTTTCTTT,CATAHNPNTEAFF
.,TRBD2,17,TRBJ2-1,TRBV7-9,TGTGCCAGCAGCGCTCCGGGACTAGCGGGAGGATACAATGAGCAGTTCTTC,CASSAPGLAGGYNEQFF
many,.,16,TRBJ1-2,TRBV5-1,TGCGCCAGCAGCTTGGGTTCCGGCCGGAGCCTTAATGGCTACACCTTC,CASSLGSGRSLNGYTF
many,.,13,TRBJ2-1,TRBV24-1,TGTGCCACCAGTGATCCGACAGACAATGAGCAGTTCTTC,CATSDPTDNEQFF
many,.,17,TRBJ2-3,TRBV20-1,TGCAGTGCTAGAGATGCCGGGGCGGGATCCTTGTTGGATACGCAGTATTTT,CSARDAGAGSLLDTQYF
.,TRBD2,15,TRBJ2-3,TRBV20-1,TGCAGTGCTAGAGGACTAGCGGGAGTCACAGATACGCAGTATTTT,CSARGLAGVTDTQYF
medium-sized,TRBD2,15,TRBJ2-3,TRBV30,TGTGCCTGGAGTGTAGCGGGGGACGGCACAGATACGCAGTATTTT,CAWSVAGDGTDTQYF
.,TRBD2,14,TRBJ2-3,TRBV10-3,TGTGCCACCATAGCGGGAGGTTTGAGAGATACGCAGTATTTT,CATIAGGLRDTQYF
many,.,15,TRBJ1-1,TRBV12-3/TRBV12-4,TGTGCCAGCAGTTTAGCAGGGGTTCGGAGCGGTGAAGCTTTCTTT,CASSLAGVRSGEAFF
many,.,19,TRBJ2-6,TRBV15,TGTGCCACCAGCAGATCTCTCGACGGGGGCCAGCCTGGGGCCAACGTCCTGACTTTC,CATSRSLDGGQPGANVLTF
many,.,14,TRBJ2-3,TRBV12-3/TRBV12-4,TGTGCCAGCAGTCTTGAGGTACCCACAGATACGCAGTATTTT,CASSLEVPTDTQYF
many,TRBD2,17,TRBJ2-3,TRBV7-2,TGTGCCAGCAGCTTAGGCACTAGCGGGGGACGCACAGATACGCAGTATTTT,CASSLGTSGGRTDTQYF
.,TRBD1,15,TRBJ2-7,TRBV28,TGTGCCAGCAGCCTAATCGGGACAGGGGCGGGGGAGCAGTACTTC,CASSLIGTGAGEQYF